Below, one T cell receptor (beta chain) is given with its context. Per the germline V gene, CDR1 is LGHNA and CDR2 is YNFKEQ. This CDR3 has 14 residues. Trimming took 1 base from V and 4 from J; bases not matched to a gene: 0. The sample originates from a study of cytomegalovirus exposure and HLA in healthy donors. PCR primers comprised 60 Vbeta and 13 Jbeta primers. This table comes from immunoSEQ multiplex PCR, and its TCRdb copy is limited to in-frame clones, with some not included. The data show 210,000 or so clones, roughly 80% seen once. The gene calls are TRBV4-2 and TRBJ2-7; 11 bases are a match to TRBD2. This clonotype was obtained from a girl aged 2 to 10 in good health and CMV-seronegative. Sequenced sample: PBMCs. The CDR3 reads CASSQGLAGYEQYF. CDR3 sequence (DNA): TGTGCCAGCAGCCAAGGACTAGCGGGATACGAGCAGTACTTC.